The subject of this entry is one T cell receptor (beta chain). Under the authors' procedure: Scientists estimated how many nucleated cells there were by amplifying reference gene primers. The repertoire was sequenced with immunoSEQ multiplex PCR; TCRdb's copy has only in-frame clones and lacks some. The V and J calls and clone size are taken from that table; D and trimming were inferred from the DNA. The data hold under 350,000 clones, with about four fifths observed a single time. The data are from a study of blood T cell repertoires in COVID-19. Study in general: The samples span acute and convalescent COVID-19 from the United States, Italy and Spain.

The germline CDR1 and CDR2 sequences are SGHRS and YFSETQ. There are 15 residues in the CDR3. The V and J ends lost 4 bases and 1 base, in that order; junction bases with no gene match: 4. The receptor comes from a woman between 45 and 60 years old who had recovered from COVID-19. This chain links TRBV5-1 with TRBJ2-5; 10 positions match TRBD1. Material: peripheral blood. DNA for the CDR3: TGCGCCAGCAGCCCGGACAGGGGGGCCCAAGAGACCCAGTACTTC. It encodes CASSPDRGAQETQYF.